The entry below describes one T cell receptor beta chain. Its antigen is unidentified. The treatment denotes: roughly 19 received Ad26.COV2.S at low or high dose, single or two shots; 5 received placebo; per-sample allocation not given. On day 63 after the first injection, vaccine and placebo recipients gave samples. Spike of the Wuhan-strain SARS-CoV-2 was expressed by an Ad26 vector, which formed the vaccine. These data come from a study of Ad26.COV2.S vaccination and SARS-CoV-2 variants. Study overall: COV1001, an Ad26.COV2.S trial, supplied this vaccine-arm donor.

Overall study results and limits: It was found that vaccine and placebo recipients had similar non-spike TCR breadth. Total T cell responses may have been underestimated by the TCR breadth and depth analyses.

Using immunoSEQ multiplex PCR, the repertoire was profiled, and TCRdb retains in-frame clones only, with some absent. The sample includes 250,000 or so clones, around 90% seen only once; the top ten take 2.9%. The CDR3 runs 18 residues. The germline V gene encodes CDR1 LGHNA and CDR2 YSLEER. The V end lost 3 bases, the J end lost 1 base, and 18 bases lay between the germline ends. This receptor was obtained from a person aged 18-60 years who received the Ad26.COV2.S COVID-19 vaccine or a placebo. The sequences come from peripheral blood, collected in a trial of Ad26.COV2.S vaccine versus placebo. This chain joins TRBV4-3 and TRBJ2-2; TRBD1 might be the D (5 bases). The CDR3 reads CASSQGPQGQGNTGELFF. The CDR3 DNA reads TGCGCCAGCAGCCAGGGTCCCCAAGGGCAGGGGAACACCGGGGAGCTGTTTTTT.